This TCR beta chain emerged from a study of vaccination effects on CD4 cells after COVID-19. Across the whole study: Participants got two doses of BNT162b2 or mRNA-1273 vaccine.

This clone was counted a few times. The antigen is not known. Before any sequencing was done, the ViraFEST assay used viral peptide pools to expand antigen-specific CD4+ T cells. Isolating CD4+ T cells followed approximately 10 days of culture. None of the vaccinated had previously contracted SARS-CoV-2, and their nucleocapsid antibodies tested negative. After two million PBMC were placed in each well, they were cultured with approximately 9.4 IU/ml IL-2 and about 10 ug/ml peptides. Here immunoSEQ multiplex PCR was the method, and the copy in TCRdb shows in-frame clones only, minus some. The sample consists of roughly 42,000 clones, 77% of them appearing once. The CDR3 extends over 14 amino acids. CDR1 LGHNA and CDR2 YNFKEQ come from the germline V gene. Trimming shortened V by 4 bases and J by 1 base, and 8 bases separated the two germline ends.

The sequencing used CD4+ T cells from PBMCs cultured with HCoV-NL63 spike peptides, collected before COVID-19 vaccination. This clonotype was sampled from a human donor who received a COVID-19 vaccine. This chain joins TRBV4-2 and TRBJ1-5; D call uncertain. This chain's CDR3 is CASSPPESNQPQHF. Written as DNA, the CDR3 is TGTGCCAGCAGCCCCCCTGAGAGCAATCAGCCCCAGCATTTT.